This entry describes one T cell receptor (beta chain). Its antigen remains unknown. This sample is part of a study of molecular identifiers for immune sequencing clone quantification. Whole-study results and caveats: In a background of around 1 million naive cells, spiked Jurkat TCR RNA from one cell was reportedly detectable.

Previously described methods with listed TCR primers produced the bulk TCR libraries. Using its own MiXCR run on the PCR reads, TCRdb lists one record per CDR3 protein. The data hold about 40,000 distinct CDR3 sequences, with nearly 25% observed a single time. Sorted cell numbers of about 17,000 to 1,100,000, with 10%, 30% or 50% RNA, served as input for naive CD8 libraries. CD8+CD4-CCR7+CD45RA+ sorting gave the naive CD8 T cells. Sequenced input: naive CD8+ T cells from blood, with Jurkat cell RNA spiked in. Subset specified: FACS-sorted CD8+CD4-CCR7+CD45RA+ naive T cells. The origin of this receptor is a human donor in good health. Some libraries in this study had Jurkat cell RNA spiked in.

CDR3 residues: CASSSRDYSYEQYF. The CDR3 bases are TGTGCCAGCAGTTCCCGGGACTACTCCTACGAGCAGTACTTC. This chain joins TRBV27 and TRBJ2-7; 7 nucleotides line up with TRBD2. Germline V lookup: CDR1 MNHEY, CDR2 SMNVEV (reference sequence). Trimming cost V 4 bases and J 0 bases; bases outside gene matches: 3. The CDR3 loop spans 14 amino acids.